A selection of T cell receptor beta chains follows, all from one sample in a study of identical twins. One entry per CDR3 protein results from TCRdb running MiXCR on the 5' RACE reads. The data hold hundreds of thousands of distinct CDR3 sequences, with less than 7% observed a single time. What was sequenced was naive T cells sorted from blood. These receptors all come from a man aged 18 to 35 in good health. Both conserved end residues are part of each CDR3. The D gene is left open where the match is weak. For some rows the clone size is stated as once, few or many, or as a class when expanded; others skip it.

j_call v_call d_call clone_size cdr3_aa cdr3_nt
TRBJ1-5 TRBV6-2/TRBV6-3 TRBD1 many CASSHDRGDQPQHF TGTGCCAGCAGTCACGACAGGGGCGATCAGCCCCAGCATTTT
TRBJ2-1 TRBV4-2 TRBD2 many CASSQDKREPYNEQFF TGTGCCAGCAGCCAAGACAAGCGGGAGCCCTACAATGAGCAGTTCTTC
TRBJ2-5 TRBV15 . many CATSRDNNQVYQETQYF TGTGCCACCAGCAGAGATAACAATCAGGTGTACCAAGAGACCCAGTACTTC
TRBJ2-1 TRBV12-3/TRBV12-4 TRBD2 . CASSSSGLAANEQFF TGTGCCAGCAGTAGCTCGGGACTAGCGGCCAATGAGCAGTTCTTC
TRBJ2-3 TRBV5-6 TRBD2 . CASSLFLAGVYSTDTQYF TGTGCCAGCAGCTTGTTCCTAGCGGGAGTCTATAGCACAGATACGCAGTATTTT
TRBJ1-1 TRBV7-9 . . CASSLGRVGLNTEAFF TGTGCCAGCAGCTTAGGCCGGGTGGGTCTGAACACTGAAGCTTTCTTT
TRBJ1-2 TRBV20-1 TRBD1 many CSVTQQGPNYGYTF TGCAGTGTCACCCAACAGGGGCCTAACTATGGCTACACCTTC
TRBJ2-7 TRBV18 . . CASSPGGGVYEQYF TGTGCCAGCTCACCGGGTGGCGGAGTCTACGAGCAGTACTTC
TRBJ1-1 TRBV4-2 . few CASSPIGGQEAFF TGTGCCAGCAGCCCGATTGGAGGACAGGAAGCTTTCTTT
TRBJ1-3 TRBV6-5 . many CASVSGNTIYF TGTGCCAGTGTGTCTGGAAACACCATATATTTT
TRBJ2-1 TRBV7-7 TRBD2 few CASSLELAGAPNEQFF TGTGCCAGCAGCTTAGAGCTAGCGGGAGCCCCCAATGAGCAGTTCTTC
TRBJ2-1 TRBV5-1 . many CASSSGPSGDNEQFF TGCGCCAGCAGCTCCGGACCATCCGGTGACAATGAGCAGTTCTTC
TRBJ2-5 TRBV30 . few CAWTHQETQYF TGTGCCTGGACCCACCAAGAGACCCAGTACTTC
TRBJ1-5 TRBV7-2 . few CASSLSGGQPQHF TGTGCCAGCAGCCTTTCGGGTGGTCAGCCCCAGCATTTT
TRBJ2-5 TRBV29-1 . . CSVGRPVRGETQYF TGCAGCGTCGGGCGGCCAGTTAGGGGAGAGACCCAGTACTTC
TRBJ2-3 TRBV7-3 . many CASSSLGGTDTQYF TGTGCCAGCAGCTCTCTCGGTGGGACAGATACGCAGTATTTT
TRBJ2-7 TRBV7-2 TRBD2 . CASSKGLAGGGGYEQYF TGTGCCAGCAGCAAGGGACTAGCGGGAGGCGGGGGGTACGAGCAGTACTTC
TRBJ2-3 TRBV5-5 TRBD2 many CASSLPNLAGGRHTQYF TGTGCCAGCAGTCTACCCAATCTAGCGGGAGGCCGCCATACGCAGTATTTT